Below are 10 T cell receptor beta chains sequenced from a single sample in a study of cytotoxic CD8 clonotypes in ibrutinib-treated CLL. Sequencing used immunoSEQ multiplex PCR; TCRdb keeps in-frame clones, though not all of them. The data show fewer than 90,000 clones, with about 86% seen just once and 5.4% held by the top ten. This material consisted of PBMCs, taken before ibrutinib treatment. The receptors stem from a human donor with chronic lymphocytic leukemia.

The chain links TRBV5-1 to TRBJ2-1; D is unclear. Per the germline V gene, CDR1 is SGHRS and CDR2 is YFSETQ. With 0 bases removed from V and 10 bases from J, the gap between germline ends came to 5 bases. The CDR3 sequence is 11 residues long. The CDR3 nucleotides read TGCGCCAGCAGCTTGGGTCAAGAGCAGTTCTTC. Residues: CASSLGQEQFF.

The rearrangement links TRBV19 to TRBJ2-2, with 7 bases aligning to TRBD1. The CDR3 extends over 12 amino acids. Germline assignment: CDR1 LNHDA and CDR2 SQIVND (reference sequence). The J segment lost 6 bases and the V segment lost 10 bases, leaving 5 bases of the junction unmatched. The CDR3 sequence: CATKQGPGELFF. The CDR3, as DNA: TGTGCCACCAAACAGGGGCCCGGGGAGCTGTTTTTT.

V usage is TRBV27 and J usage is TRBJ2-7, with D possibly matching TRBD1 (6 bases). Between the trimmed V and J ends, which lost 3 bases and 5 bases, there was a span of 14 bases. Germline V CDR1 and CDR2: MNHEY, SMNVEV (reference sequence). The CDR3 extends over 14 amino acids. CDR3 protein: CASSFAGERNEQYF. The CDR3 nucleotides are TGTGCCAGCAGTTTCGCAGGGGAGAGGAACGAGCAGTACTTC.

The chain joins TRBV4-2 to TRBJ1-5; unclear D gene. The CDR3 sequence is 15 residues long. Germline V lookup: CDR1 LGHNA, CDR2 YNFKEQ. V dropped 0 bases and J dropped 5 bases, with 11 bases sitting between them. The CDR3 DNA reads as TGTGCCAGCAGCCAAGATAATGTCGGAGATCAGCCCCAGCATTTT. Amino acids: CASSQDNVGDQPQHF.

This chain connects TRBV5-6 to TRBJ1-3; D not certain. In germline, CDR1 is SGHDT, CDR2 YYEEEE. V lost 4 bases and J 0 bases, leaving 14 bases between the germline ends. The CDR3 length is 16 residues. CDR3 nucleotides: TGTGCCAGCAGCCTCTTGGACGGGGACTCTGGAAACACCATATATTTT. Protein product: CASSLLDGDSGNTIYF.

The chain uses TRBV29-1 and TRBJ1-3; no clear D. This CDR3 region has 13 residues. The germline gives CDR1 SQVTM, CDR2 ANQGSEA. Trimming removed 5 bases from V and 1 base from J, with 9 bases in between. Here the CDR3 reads CSVRFASGNTIYF. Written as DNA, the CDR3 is TGCAGCGTTCGGTTCGCATCTGGAAACACCATATATTTT. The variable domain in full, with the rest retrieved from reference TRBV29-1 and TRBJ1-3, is SAVISQKPSRDICQRGTSLTIQCQVDSQVTMMFWYRQQPGQSLTLIATANQGSEATYESGFVIDKFPISRPNLTFSTLTVSNMSPEDSSIYLCSVRFASGNTIYFGEGSWLTVV.

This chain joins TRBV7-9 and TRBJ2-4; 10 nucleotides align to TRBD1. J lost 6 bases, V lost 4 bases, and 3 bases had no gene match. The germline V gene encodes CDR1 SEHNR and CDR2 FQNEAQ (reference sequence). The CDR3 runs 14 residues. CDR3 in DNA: TGTGCCAGCAGCTCGGGACAGGGGATAAACATTCAGTACTTC. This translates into CASSSGQGINIQYF. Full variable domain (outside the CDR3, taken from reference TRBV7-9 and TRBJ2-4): DTGVSQNPRHKITKRGQNVTFRCDPISEHNRLYWYRQTLGQGPEFLTYFQNEAQLEKSRLLSDRFSAERPKGSFSTLEIQRTEQGDSAMYLCASSSGQGINIQYFGAGTRLSVL.

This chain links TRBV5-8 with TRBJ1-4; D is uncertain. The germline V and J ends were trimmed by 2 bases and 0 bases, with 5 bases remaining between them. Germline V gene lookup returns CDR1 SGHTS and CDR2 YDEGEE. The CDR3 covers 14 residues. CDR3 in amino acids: CASSFIATNEKLFF. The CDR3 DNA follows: TGTGCCAGCAGCTTCATTGCAACTAATGAAAAACTGTTTTTT.

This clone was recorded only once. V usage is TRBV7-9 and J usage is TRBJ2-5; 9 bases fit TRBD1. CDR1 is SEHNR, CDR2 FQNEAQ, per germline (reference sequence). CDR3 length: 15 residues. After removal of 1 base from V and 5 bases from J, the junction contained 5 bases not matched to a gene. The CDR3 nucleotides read TGTGCCAGCAGCTTAGGGGACAGGGCCGTGGAGACCCAGTACTTC. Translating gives CASSLGDRAVETQYF.

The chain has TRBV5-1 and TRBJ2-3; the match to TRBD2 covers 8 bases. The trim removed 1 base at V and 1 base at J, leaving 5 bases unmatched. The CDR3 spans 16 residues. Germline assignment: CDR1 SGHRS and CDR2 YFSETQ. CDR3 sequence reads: CASSLNPAGGTDTQYF. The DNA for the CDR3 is TGCGCCAGCAGCTTGAACCCAGCGGGGGGCACAGATACGCAGTATTTT.